This T cell receptor beta chain was identified in a study of blood T cell repertoires in COVID-19. The CDR3 length is 15 residues. V shed 0 bases and J 4 bases; nucleotides not matched to a gene: 4. Per germline, CDR1 SGHRS and CDR2 YFSETQ. Clones were sequenced by immunoSEQ multiplex PCR, and TCRdb holds only the in-frame ones, with some missing. The sample has 210,000 or so clones, over 80% seen once. The genes are TRBV5-1 and TRBJ1-3; 7 nucleotides align to TRBD1. The sequenced sample consisted of peripheral blood. The TCR sequence derives from a man younger than 40 with COVID-19, enrolled during active disease. CDR3 residues: CASSLAPTGGNTIYF. The CDR3 DNA reads as TGCGCCAGCAGCTTGGCCCCGACAGGGGGAAACACCATATATTTT.